This section outlines one T cell receptor (beta chain) sequence together with its context. Its antigen specificity is not known. One base away there is no much larger clone; base qualities are not given. These data are taken from a study of blood T cell repertoires in COVID-19 (dated by TCRdb to the early 2020s). A note on the overall study: Samples from collaborators originated in the United States, Italy and Spain and spanned both the acute and convalescent phases of COVID-19. The material from the prospective study consisted of cDNA or gDNA derived from T cells, B-cell-depleted T cells, or PBMCs. Subjects who had been exposed to COVID-19, were actively infected with it, or had recovered from it provided the deeply sampled blood TCRbeta repertoires that made up the dataset. The repertoires were made available in a free public database intended to serve as a resource for research on the immune response to SARS-CoV-2. Samples were obtained from the ongoing ImmuneRACE study (first 160 participants) and from 1,200 or so subjects provided by 6 global collaborators. A de-identified subject ID, COVID-19 status, age in years and sex were almost always included in the sample metadata. Where available, HLA class I and class II types were obtained from metadata supplied by the sample provider rather than from assay-based typing.

Results the study describes overall, beyond this receptor: How much clinical and demographic metadata was included differed by source and by participant, and the metadata was provided uncurated.

Via the germline V gene (reference sequence), CDR1 is LNHDA and CDR2 SQIVND. From the cysteine up to the phenylalanine, the CDR3 has a length of 14 residues. The only DNA kept is the CDR3, 42 bases in frame from the first base. Clipping removes 7 bases from V and 4 bases from J, with 6 as the unmatched junction base count. TCRbeta CDR3 regions were amplified from genomic DNA by means of the immunoSEQ Assay, a bias-controlled multiplex PCR. Concerning the study's data processing: The number of nucleated cells in each sample was estimated by amplification of reference gene primers within the assay. To quantify the absolute abundance of each unique TCRbeta CDR3 rearrangement, sequence reads were collapsed and filtered. For each sample, productive Simpson clonality was calculated as the square root of Simpson's diversity index across productive rearrangements. TCRdb limited this immuneACCESS table to in-frame rearrangements with V and J called. A share of clones is missing; checked studies link under half to unresolved V genes, and the rest is unexplained. The D gene and trimming were derived from the DNA, and the V and J assignments and clone size from that table. A total of about 200,000 clones appear in this sample, 92% of them only once. The ten top clones hold over 0.75% of the sample.

One collaborating source in Seattle enrolled patients during active infection and followed them longitudinally through the course of disease. Whole blood was collected in K2EDTA tubes by collaborating institutions according to the institutions' own protocols. For TCRbeta analysis, collaborator samples were shipped as frozen whole blood, as isolated PBMCs, or as DNA extracted from either sample type. This clonotype originated in a man aged 55 to 70 with COVID-19, enrolled during active disease. The material sequenced was peripheral blood. This receptor chain uses TRBV19 and TRBJ2-2; TRBD2 aligns with 7 central bases. For the CDR3, the sequence is CASIKGGSTGELFF. The DNA sequence is given as TGTGCCAGTATAAAGGGCGGGAGCACCGGGGAGCTGTTTTTT.